These 19 T cell receptor beta chains were sequenced from one sample in a study of blood T cell repertoires in COVID-19. Assay: immunoSEQ multiplex PCR; the TCRdb copy retains only in-frame clones and omits some. The sample consists of a few hundred thousand clones, about 79% of them appearing once. Sequenced material: PBMCs or T cells enriched from blood (not recorded which). The receptors shown here come from a middle-aged woman with acute COVID-19.

The chain recombines TRBV27 with TRBJ1-5; D might be TRBD1 (6 bases). The germline V gene encodes CDR1 MNHEY and CDR2 SMNVEV (reference sequence). The length of the CDR3 is 16 residues. V lost 4 bases, J lost 1 base, and 14 bases lay in between. The CDR3 sequence: CASSSRTGTSNQPQHF. CDR3 nucleotides: TGTGCCAGCAGTTCCCGGACTGGGACAAGCAATCAGCCCCAGCATTTT.

With respect to this clone: Within the sample, other DNA sequences also encode this same CDR3. The chain links TRBV11-1 to TRBJ1-4; D uncertain. The CDR3 has 14 amino acids. Trimming removed 4 bases from V and 5 bases from J, with 11 bases in between. Germline values: CDR1 SGHAT, CDR2 FQDESV (reference sequence). In DNA, the CDR3 is TGTGCCAGCAGCTCCGGGAGGGAGAATGAAAAACTGTTTTTT. It yields the protein CASSSGRENEKLFF.

The CDR3 nucleotides are TGTGCCAGCAGCTTTGCCCCCGGGACAGGGGGCCAAAATGAGCAGTTCTTC. Protein: CASSFAPGTGGQNEQFF. The chain carries TRBV9 and TRBJ2-1; 12 bases match TRBD1. The CDR3 has 17 amino acids. J was trimmed by 7 bases and V by 4 bases; bases with no gene match: 12. Germline values: CDR1 SGDLS, CDR2 YYNGEE. Full variable domain (outside the CDR3, taken from reference TRBV9 and TRBJ2-1): DSGVTQTPKHLITATGQRVTLRCSPRSGDLSVYWYQQSLDQGLQFLIQYYNGEERAKGNILERFSAQQFPDLHSELNLSSLELGDSALYFCASSFAPGTGGQNEQFFGPGTRLTVL.

The CDR3 DNA is TGTGCCAGCAGCTTAGAAGGGGACAGGTTCCGGGAGCAGTTCTTC. Its translation: CASSLEGDRFREQFF. The chain carries TRBV11-2 and TRBJ2-1, with 8 bases lining up with TRBD1. This CDR3 is 15 amino acids long. J gave up 10 bases and V 0 bases, and 8 bases lay outside the gene matches. Germline loops: CDR1 SGHAT, CDR2 FQNNGV.

The genes are TRBV9 and TRBJ1-1; perhaps TRBD1 as D (5 bases). CDR1 is SGDLS, CDR2 YYNGEE, per germline. CDR3 length: 16 residues. The V and J ends lost 0 bases and 1 base respectively, with 13 bases between them. CDR3 region: CASSVVAGYTNTEAFF. CDR3 sequence (DNA): TGTGCCAGCAGCGTAGTGGCAGGGTACACGAACACTGAAGCTTTCTTT.

This chain's CDR3 is CASILQRSPYNSPLHF. CDR3 nucleotides: TGTGCCAGCATTCTCCAGAGGAGCCCCTATAATTCACCCCTCCACTTT. The chain is built from TRBV2 and TRBJ1-6; unclear D gene. In germline, CDR1 is SNHLY, CDR2 FYNNEI. V lost 7 bases, J lost 2 bases, and 15 bases lay in between. The length of the CDR3 is 16 residues.

The genes are TRBV3-1 (or the pseudogene TRBV3-2) and TRBJ2-7; 7 positions match TRBD2. CDR1 is LGHDT and CDR2 is YNNKEL in the germline V gene (reference sequence). This CDR3 contains 14 residues. Unmatched junction bases numbered 2, after V lost 1 base and J lost 2 bases. CDR3 region: CASSQGTRTYEQYF. CDR3 DNA sequence: TGTGCCAGCAGCCAAGGGACTAGAACCTACGAGCAGTACTTC.

The CDR3 DNA is TGTGCCAGTACCGTGTACTTCGATGGCAATCAGCCCCAGCATTTT. It yields the protein CASTVYFDGNQPQHF. The V call is TRBV19, the J call TRBJ1-5; the D is unclear. The CDR3 sequence is 15 residues long. V shed 7 bases and J shed 2 bases, with 15 bases lying between them. Germline values: CDR1 LNHDA, CDR2 SQIVND (reference sequence).

This chain links TRBV4-3 with TRBJ2-3; 8 bases fit TRBD1. Trimming took 5 bases from V and 4 from J; bases not matched to a gene: 8. CDR1 is LGHNA, CDR2 YSLEER, per germline. This CDR3 spans 15 amino acids. The CDR3 here is CASSSGQGYPDTQYF. DNA for the CDR3: TGCGCCAGCAGCTCAGGACAGGGATACCCAGATACGCAGTATTTT.

The gene calls are TRBV27 and TRBJ1-1; D is possibly TRBD1 (6 bases). Germline-derived CDR1 and CDR2 are MNHEY and SMNVEV (reference sequence). The V end lost 2 bases, the J end lost 8 bases, and 15 bases lay between the germline ends. The CDR3 is 14 residues long. Written as DNA, the CDR3 is TGTGCCAGCAGTTTAGGGTTGGGGGGGCAGGAAGCTTTCTTT. It translates to CASSLGLGGQEAFF.

The chain uses TRBV19 and TRBJ1-1, with D maybe TRBD1 (5 bases). The CDR3 totals 14 residues. V was trimmed by 6 bases and J by 1 base, leaving 12 bases between them. The germline CDR1 and CDR2 sequences are LNHDA and SQIVND (reference sequence). Written as DNA, the CDR3 is TGTGCCAGTAGGGGACTCGCCCCGAACACTGAAGCTTTCTTT. It specifies CASRGLAPNTEAFF. The whole variable domain, filled in from reference TRBV19 and TRBJ1-1, reads DGGITQSPKYLFRKEGQNVTLSCEQNLNHDAMYWYRQDPGQGLRLIYYSQIVNDFQKGDIAEGYSVSREKKESFPLTVTSAQKNPTAFYLCASRGLAPNTEAFFGQGTRLTVV.

The chain carries TRBV5-1 and TRBJ1-1; D unresolved. The germline V and J ends were trimmed by 4 bases and 4 bases, with 11 bases remaining between them. The CDR3 runs 13 residues. The germline gives CDR1 SGHRS, CDR2 YFSETQ. The CDR3 DNA reads TGCGCCAGCAGCCTGGGATCGAGCACTGAAGCTTTCTTT. It specifies CASSLGSSTEAFF.

The chain employs TRBV7-2 and TRBJ1-5; D perhaps matches TRBD1 (6 bases). Germline loops: CDR1 SGHTA, CDR2 FQGNSA. CDR3 length equals 15 residues. The ends were cut back, 1 base at V and 4 bases at J, with 11 bases in the middle. The CDR3 here is CASSLGQGRNQPQHF. As DNA, the CDR3 is TGTGCCAGCAGCTTAGGGCAGGGGCGAAATCAGCCCCAGCATTTT.

V is TRBV11-2 and J is TRBJ2-1, with 9 bases matching TRBD2. Looked up from germline, CDR1 is SGHAT and CDR2 is FQNNGV. The V segment lost 5 bases and the J segment 1 base; nucleotides outside the gene matches: 12. The CDR3 length is 18 residues. CDR3 loop: CASSPQWASGASYNEQFF. The CDR3 bases are TGTGCCAGCAGCCCCCAGTGGGCTAGCGGGGCATCCTACAATGAGCAGTTCTTC.

V and J are TRBV27 and TRBJ2-1; D is undetermined. The length of the CDR3 is 13 residues. The V gene lost 0 bases and the J gene lost 9 bases, with 9 bases spanning the gap. Germline V gene sequence: CDR1 MNHEY, CDR2 SMNVEV (reference sequence). The CDR3 spells CASSLSQKFEQFF. CDR3 bases: TGTGCCAGCAGTTTATCACAGAAGTTTGAGCAGTTCTTC.

This chain links TRBV7-3 with TRBJ1-2; TRBD1 agrees at 10 bases. Germline CDR1 and CDR2: SGHTA and FQGTGA. The CDR3 runs to 13 residues. The junction had 5 bases not matched to a gene; V was cut back by 5 bases and J by 8 bases. The chain's CDR3 is CASSPDRGEGYTF. For the CDR3, the DNA is TGTGCCAGCAGCCCGGACAGGGGGGAAGGCTACACCTTC.

V gene TRBV4-2 combines with J gene TRBJ2-3, with D possibly matching TRBD1 (5 bases). This CDR3 region has 15 residues. Germline V gene sequence: CDR1 LGHNA, CDR2 YNFKEQ. V lost 4 bases and J lost 0, with 11 bases in between. This chain's CDR3 is CASSPAGPSTDTQYF. CDR3 DNA: TGTGCCAGCAGCCCCGCAGGGCCTAGCACAGATACGCAGTATTTT.

The rearrangement links TRBV7-8 to TRBJ2-2; D uncertain. V was shortened by 4 bases and J by 0 bases, with 9 bases between the two germline ends. This CDR3 contains 15 residues. The germline gives CDR1 SGHVS, CDR2 FQNEAQ. The CDR3 region is CASSSVWPNTGELFF. The CDR3 DNA reads TGTGCCAGCAGCTCCGTATGGCCGAACACCGGGGAGCTGTTTTTT.

V gene TRBV2 combines with J gene TRBJ2-1; 12 bases map to TRBD2. This CDR3 contains 15 residues. Germline V gives CDR1 SNHLY, CDR2 FYNNEI. The V segment lost 5 bases and the J segment 6 bases; nucleotides outside the gene matches: 5. As DNA, the CDR3 is TGTGCCAGCAGTCCCGGACTAGCGGGGCTCAATGAGCAGTTCTTC. Its translation is CASSPGLAGLNEQFF.